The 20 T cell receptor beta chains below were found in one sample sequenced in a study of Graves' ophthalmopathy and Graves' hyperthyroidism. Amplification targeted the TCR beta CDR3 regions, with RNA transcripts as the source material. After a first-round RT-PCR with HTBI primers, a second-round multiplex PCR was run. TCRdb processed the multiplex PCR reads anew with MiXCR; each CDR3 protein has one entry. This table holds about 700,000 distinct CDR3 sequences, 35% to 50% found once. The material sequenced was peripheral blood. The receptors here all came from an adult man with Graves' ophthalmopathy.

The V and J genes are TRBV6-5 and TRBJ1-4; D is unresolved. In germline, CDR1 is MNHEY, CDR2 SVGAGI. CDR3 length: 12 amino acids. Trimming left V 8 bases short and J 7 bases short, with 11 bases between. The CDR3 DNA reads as TGTGCCAGCGCCCATAAGGGTGAAAAACTGTTTTTT. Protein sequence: CASAHKGEKLFF.

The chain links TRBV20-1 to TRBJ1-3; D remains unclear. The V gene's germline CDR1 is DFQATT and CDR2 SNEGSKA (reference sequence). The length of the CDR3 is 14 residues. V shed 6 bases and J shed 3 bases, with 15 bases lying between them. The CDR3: CSAQVPPRGNTIYF. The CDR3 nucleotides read TGCAGTGCGCAGGTTCCTCCTCGTGGAAACACCATATATTTT.

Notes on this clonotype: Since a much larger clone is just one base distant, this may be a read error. CDR3 region: CAIRPSRRQAVRGYTF. CDR3 nucleotides: TGTGCCATCAGACCATCCAGGAGACAGGCCGTTCGTGGCTACACCTTC. This chain connects TRBV10-3 to TRBJ1-2; D is possibly TRBD1 (6 bases). Germline-derived CDR1 and CDR2 are ENHRY and SYGVKD. CDR3 size: 16 residues. V shed 6 bases and J shed 7 bases, with 24 bases lying between them.

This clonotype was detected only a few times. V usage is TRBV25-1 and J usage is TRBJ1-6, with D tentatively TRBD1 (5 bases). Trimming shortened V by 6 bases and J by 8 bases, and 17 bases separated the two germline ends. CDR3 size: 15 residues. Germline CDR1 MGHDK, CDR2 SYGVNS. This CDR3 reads CASSQDDSGDSPLHF. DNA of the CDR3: TGTGCCAGCAGCCAAGACGACAGTGGGGATTCACCCCTCCACTTT.

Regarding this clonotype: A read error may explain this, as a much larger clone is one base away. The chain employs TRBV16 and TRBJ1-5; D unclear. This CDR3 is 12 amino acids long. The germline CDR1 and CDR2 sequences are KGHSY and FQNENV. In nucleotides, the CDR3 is TGTGCCAGCGGCCAAGGGATGCAGCCCCAGCATTTT. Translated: CASGQGMQPQHF.

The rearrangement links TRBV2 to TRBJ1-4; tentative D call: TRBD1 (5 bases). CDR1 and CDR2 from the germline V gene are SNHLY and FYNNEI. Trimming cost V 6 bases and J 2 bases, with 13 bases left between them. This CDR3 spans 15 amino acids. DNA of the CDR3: TGTGCCAGCAGGGGGCACGGGGACACTAATGAAAAACTGTTTTTT. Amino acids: CASRGHGDTNEKLFF.

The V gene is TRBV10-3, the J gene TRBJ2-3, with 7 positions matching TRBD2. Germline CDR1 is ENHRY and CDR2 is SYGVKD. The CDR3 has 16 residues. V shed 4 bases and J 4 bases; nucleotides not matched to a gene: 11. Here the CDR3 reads CAISATQAGSADTQYF. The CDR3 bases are TGTGCCATCAGTGCGACCCAAGCGGGAAGTGCAGATACGCAGTATTTT.

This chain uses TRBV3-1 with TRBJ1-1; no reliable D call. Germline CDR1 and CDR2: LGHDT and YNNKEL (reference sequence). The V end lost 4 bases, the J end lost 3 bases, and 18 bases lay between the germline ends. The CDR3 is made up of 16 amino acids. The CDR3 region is CASSPGTSGFYTEAFF. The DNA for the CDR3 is TGTGCCAGCAGCCCGGGAACATCGGGATTCTACACTGAAGCTTTCTTT.

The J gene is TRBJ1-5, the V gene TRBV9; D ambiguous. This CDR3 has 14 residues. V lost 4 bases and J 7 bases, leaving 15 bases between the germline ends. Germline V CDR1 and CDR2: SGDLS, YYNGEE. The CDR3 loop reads CASSQDIIFQPQHF. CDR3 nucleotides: TGTGCCAGCAGCCAAGATATAATCTTCCAGCCCCAGCATTTT. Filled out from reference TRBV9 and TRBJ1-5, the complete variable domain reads DSGVTQTPKHLITATGQRVTLRCSPRSGDLSVYWYQQSLDQGLQFLIQYYNGEERAKGNILERFSAQQFPDLHSELNLSSLELGDSALYFCASSQDIIFQPQHFGDGTRLSIL.

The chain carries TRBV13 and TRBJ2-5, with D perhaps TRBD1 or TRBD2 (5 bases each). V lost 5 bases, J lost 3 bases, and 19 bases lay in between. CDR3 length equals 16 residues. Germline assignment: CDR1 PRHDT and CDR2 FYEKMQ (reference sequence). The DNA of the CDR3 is TGTGCCAGCAGCATACTGACCGGGGCAGCGGAAGAGACCCAGTACTTC. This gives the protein CASSILTGAAEETQYF. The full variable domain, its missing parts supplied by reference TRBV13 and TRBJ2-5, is AAGVIQSPRHLIKEKRETATLKCYPIPRHDTVYWYQQGPGQDPQFLISFYEKMQSDKGSIPDRFSAQQFSDYHSELNMSSLELGDSALYFCASSILTGAAEETQYFGPGTRLLVL.

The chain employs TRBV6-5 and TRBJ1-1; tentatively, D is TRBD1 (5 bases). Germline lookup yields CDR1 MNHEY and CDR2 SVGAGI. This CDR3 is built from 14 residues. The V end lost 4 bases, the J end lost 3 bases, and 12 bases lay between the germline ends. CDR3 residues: CASSSVGGHTEAFF. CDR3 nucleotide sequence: TGTGCCAGCAGTTCCGTTGGGGGTCACACTGAAGCTTTCTTT.

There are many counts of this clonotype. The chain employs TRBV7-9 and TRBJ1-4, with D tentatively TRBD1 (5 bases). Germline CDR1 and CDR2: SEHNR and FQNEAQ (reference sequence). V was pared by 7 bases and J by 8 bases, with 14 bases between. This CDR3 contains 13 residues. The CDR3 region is CASTTGGLEKLFF. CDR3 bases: TGTGCCAGCACAACAGGAGGACTCGAAAAACTGTTTTTT.

Here the CDR3 DNA reads TGTGCCAGCAGTAGCGCCGGGACACCCCAGGAGACCCAGTACTTC. This codes for CASSSAGTPQETQYF. The chain combines TRBV25-1 with TRBJ2-5, with D possibly being TRBD1 (6 bases). This CDR3 contains 15 residues. CDR1 and CDR2 (germline): MGHDK, SYGVNS. V was pared by 5 bases and J by 5 bases, with 18 bases between.

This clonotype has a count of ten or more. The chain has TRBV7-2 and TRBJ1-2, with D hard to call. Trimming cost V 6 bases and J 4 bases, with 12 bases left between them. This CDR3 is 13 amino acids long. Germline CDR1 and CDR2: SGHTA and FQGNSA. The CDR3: CASSPSSAYGYTF. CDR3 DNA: TGTGCCAGCAGTCCTAGTTCCGCCTATGGCTACACCTTC. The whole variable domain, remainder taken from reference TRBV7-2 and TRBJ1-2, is GAGVSQSPSNKVTEKGKDVELRCDPISGHTALYWYRQSLGQGLEFLIYFQGNSAPDKSGLPSDRFSAERTGGSVSTLTIQRTQQEDSAVYLCASSPSSAYGYTFGSGTRLTVV.

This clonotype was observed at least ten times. The chain's CDR3 is CSVEGGPAGSPLHF. As DNA, the CDR3 is TGCAGCGTTGAGGGGGGACCAGCGGGTTCACCCCTCCACTTT. The gene calls are TRBV29-1 and TRBJ1-6; TRBD1 is a possible D gene (5 bases). CDR1 is SQVTM and CDR2 is ANQGSEA in the germline V gene. The CDR3 sequence is 14 residues long. The V end was cut by 3 bases, the J end by 9 bases, with 15 bases between.

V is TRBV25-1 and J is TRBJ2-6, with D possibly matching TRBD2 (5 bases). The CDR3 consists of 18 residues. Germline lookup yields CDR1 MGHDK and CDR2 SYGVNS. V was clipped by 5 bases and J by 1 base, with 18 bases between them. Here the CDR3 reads CASSFAARRFSGANVLTF. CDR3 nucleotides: TGTGCCAGCAGTTTTGCAGCTCGGAGGTTTTCTGGGGCCAACGTCCTGACTTTC.

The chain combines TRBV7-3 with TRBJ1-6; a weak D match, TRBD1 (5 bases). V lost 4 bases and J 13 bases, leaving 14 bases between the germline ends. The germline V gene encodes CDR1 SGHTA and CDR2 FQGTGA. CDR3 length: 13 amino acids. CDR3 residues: CASSCPGISPLHF. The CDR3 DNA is TGTGCCAGCAGCTGCCCAGGGATCTCCCCCCTCCACTTT.

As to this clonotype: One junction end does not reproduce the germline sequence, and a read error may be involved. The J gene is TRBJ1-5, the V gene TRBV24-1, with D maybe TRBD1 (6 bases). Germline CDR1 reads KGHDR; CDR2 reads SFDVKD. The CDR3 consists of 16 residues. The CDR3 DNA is TGTGCCAGCAGTTTTAGTACAGGGAGAAGCAATCAGCCCCAGCATTTT. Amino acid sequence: CASSFSTGRSNQPQHF.

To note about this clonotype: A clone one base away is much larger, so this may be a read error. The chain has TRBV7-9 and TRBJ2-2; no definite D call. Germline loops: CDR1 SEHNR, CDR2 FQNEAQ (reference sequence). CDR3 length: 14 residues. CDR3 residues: CAGSLARNTGELFF. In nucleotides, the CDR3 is TGTGCCGGCAGCTTAGCCCGGAACACCGGGGAGCTGTTTTTT.

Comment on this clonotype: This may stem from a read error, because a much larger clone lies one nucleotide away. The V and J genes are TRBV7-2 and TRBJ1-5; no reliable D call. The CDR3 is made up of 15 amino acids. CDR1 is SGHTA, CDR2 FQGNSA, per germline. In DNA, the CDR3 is TGTGCCAGCGGCTTAGTAGGATTGAGCAATCAGCCCCAGCATTTT. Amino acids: CASGLVGLSNQPQHF.